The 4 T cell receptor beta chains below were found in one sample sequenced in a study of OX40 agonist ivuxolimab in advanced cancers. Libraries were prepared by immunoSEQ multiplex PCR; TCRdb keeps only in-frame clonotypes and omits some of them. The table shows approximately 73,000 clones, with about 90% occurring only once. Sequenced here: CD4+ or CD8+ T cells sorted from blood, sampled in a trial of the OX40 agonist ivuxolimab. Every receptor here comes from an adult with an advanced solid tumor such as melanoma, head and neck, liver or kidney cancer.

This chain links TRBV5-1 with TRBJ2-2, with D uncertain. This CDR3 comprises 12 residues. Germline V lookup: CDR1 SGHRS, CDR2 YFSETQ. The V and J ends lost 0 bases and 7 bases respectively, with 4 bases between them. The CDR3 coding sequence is TGCGCCAGCAGCTTGGCCAACGGGGAGCTGTTTTTT. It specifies CASSLANGELFF.

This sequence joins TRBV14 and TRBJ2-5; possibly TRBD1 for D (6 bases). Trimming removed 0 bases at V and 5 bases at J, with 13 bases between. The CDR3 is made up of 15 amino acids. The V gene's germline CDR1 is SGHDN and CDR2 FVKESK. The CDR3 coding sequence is TGTGCCAGCAGCCAAGATCGGGCAGGGGCGGAGACCCAGTACTTC. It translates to CASSQDRAGAETQYF.

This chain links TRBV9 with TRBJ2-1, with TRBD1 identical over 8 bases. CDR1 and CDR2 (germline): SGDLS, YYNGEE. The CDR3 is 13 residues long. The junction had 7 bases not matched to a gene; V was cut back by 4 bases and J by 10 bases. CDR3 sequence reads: CASSSHRGAEQFF. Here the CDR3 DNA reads TGTGCCAGCAGCTCCCACAGGGGGGCGGAGCAGTTCTTC.

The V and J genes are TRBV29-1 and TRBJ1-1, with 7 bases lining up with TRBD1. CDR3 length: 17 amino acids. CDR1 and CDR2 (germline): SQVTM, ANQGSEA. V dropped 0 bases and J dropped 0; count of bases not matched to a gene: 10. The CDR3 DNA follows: TGCAGCGTTGAAGATAAGGGGGCCAGCGTCATGAACACTGAAGCTTTCTTT. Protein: CSVEDKGASVMNTEAFF. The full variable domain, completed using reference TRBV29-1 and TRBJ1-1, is SAVISQKPSRDICQRGTSLTIQCQVDSQVTMMFWYRQQPGQSLTLIATANQGSEATYESGFVIDKFPISRPNLTFSTLTVSNMSPEDSSIYLCSVEDKGASVMNTEAFFGQGTRLTVV.